Each of the 31 T cell receptor beta chains below was sequenced from the same sample in a study of response to subunit inactivated influenza vaccine. TCRdb re-called the RT-PCR reads with MiXCR, one entry per CDR3 protein. The sample records about 570,000 distinct CDR3 sequences, around 10% being singletons. These data also featured in a second study, about T cells expressing NK-cell markers. That work states: The TCR beta cDNA came from 5'RACE template switching with UMIs.

The sample here was PBMCs from blood, taken on the day of vaccination. Receptors originate from a man aged 50 to 60 who received an inactivated influenza vaccine.

There are a few counts of this clonotype. The genes are TRBV20-1 and TRBJ2-1; 7 bases match TRBD1. The V and J ends lost 3 bases and 2 bases, in that order; junction bases with no gene match: 7. The CDR3 extends over 15 amino acids. The germline gives CDR1 DFQATT, CDR2 SNEGSKA (reference sequence). The DNA for the CDR3 is TGCAGTGCTAGGCCACATGACAGGGCCTACAATGAGCAGTTCTTC. Its translation: CSARPHDRAYNEQFF.

The rearrangement uses TRBV24-1 and TRBJ2-5, with a tentative D call TRBD1 (5 bases). The germline V gene has CDR1 KGHDR and CDR2 SFDVKD. The CDR3 is made up of 14 amino acids. V lost 5 bases and J 3 bases, leaving 12 bases between the germline ends. The CDR3 sequence is CATSGAGKEETQYF. CDR3 sequence (DNA): TGTGCCACCAGTGGGGCAGGGAAAGAAGAGACCCAGTACTTC.

This clonotype was counted many times. V gene TRBV4-2 combines with J gene TRBJ2-7; D might be TRBD1 or TRBD2, each matching 5 bases. V was trimmed by 0 bases and J by 6 bases, leaving 9 bases between them. In germline, CDR1 is LGHNA, CDR2 YNFKEQ. The CDR3 contains 13 residues. CDR3 in DNA: TGTGCCAGCAGCCAAGATTGGGGGAGCGAGCAGTACTTC. Its protein product is CASSQDWGSEQYF.

V is TRBV7-2 and J is TRBJ2-7; 9 bases are a match to TRBD1. The V and J ends lost 2 bases and 0 bases, in that order; junction bases with no gene match: 2. Germline V gene lookup returns CDR1 SGHTA and CDR2 FQGNSA. There are 15 residues in the CDR3. CDR3 residues: CASSLPDRGSYEQYF. The CDR3 DNA follows: TGTGCCAGCAGCTTACCGGACAGGGGCTCCTACGAGCAGTACTTC.

The CDR3 spells CASSLGTGAYYGYTF. CDR3 DNA sequence: TGTGCCAGCAGCTTGGGGACAGGGGCCTACTATGGCTACACCTTC. V and J are TRBV5-5 and TRBJ1-2, with 9 nucleotides matching TRBD1. Germline assignment: CDR1 SGHKS and CDR2 YYEKEE (reference sequence). V was clipped by 0 bases and J by 3 bases; unmatched bases: 3. This CDR3 has 15 residues.

This clonotype showed up just a few times. The chain links TRBV29-1 to TRBJ2-7; D is ambiguous. The germline V and J ends were trimmed by 4 bases and 0 bases, with 7 bases remaining between them. Per the germline V gene, CDR1 is SQVTM and CDR2 is ANQGSEA. The CDR3 consists of 12 residues. The CDR3 nucleotides read TGCAGCGTTGTCGAGGACTCCTACGAGCAGTACTTC. Translated: CSVVEDSYEQYF.

This clonotype has just a few counts. CDR3 protein: CAISAGFGGTIRPYEQYF. The DNA of the CDR3 is TGTGCCATCAGTGCAGGGTTTGGGGGAACAATCCGCCCTTACGAGCAGTACTTC. The V gene is TRBV10-3, the J gene TRBJ2-7; TRBD1 or TRBD2 may be the D gene (5 bases each). Germline V gene lookup returns CDR1 ENHRY and CDR2 SYGVKD. V was cut by 4 bases and J by 4 bases, with 26 bases left in between. The CDR3 runs 18 residues.

This chain links TRBV7-8 with TRBJ1-4; a weak D match, TRBD1 (6 bases). V lost 1 base and J lost 4, with 10 bases in between. Germline CDR1 and CDR2: SGHVS and FQNEAQ. The CDR3 extends over 15 amino acids. The CDR3 nucleotides are TGTGCCAGCAGCTTAGAAGGACAGAATAATGAAAAACTGTTTTTT. Protein sequence: CASSLEGQNNEKLFF.

This clonotype was counted between two and nine times. The chain recombines TRBV7-9 with TRBJ2-1; D might be TRBD1 (7 bases). Germline V gives CDR1 SEHNR, CDR2 FQNEAQ (reference sequence). Deletions cut 1 base from V and 2 bases from J, with 9 bases between. The CDR3 has 15 amino acids. CDR3 bases: TGTGCCAGCAGCTTAGTCAGGGGGGCCTACAATGAGCAGTTCTTC. Translated: CASSLVRGAYNEQFF.

This clonotype was counted many times. The V call is TRBV7-2, the J call TRBJ1-5, with D perhaps TRBD1 (5 bases). There are 13 residues in the CDR3. Per germline, CDR1 SGHTA and CDR2 FQGNSA. The V end was cut by 6 bases, the J end by 4 bases, with 10 bases between. The CDR3 DNA sequence: TGTGCCAGCAGTCAACAGGAGAATCAGCCCCAGCATTTT. Protein sequence: CASSQQENQPQHF.

This chain uses TRBV5-1 with TRBJ1-1, with D possibly matching TRBD1 (6 bases). This CDR3 has 11 amino acids. V dropped 10 bases and J dropped 3 bases, with 10 bases sitting between them. Per the germline V gene, CDR1 is SGHRS and CDR2 is YFSETQ. As DNA, the CDR3 is TGCGCCTCGAAGGGGGACACTGAAGCTTTCTTT. It codes for CASKGDTEAFF.

The V gene is TRBV28, the J gene TRBJ2-4; D is possibly TRBD2 (6 bases). The CDR3 totals 16 residues. Looked up from germline, CDR1 is MDHEN and CDR2 is SYDVKM. Between the trimmed V and J ends, which lost 7 bases and 3 bases, there was a span of 19 bases. DNA of the CDR3: TGTGCCAGCATCTCCCACCCCCTCGGGGGCAAAAACATTCAGTACTTC. It yields the protein CASISHPLGGKNIQYF.

This sequence joins TRBV12-3 or TRBV12-4 and TRBJ2-5; possibly TRBD1 for D (5 bases). Trimming stripped 5 bases from V and 2 bases from J, with 15 bases between. The CDR3 has 15 residues. The CDR3 protein is CASSLSLDIQETQYF. The CDR3, as DNA: TGTGCCAGCAGTCTTAGCCTGGACATACAAGAGACCCAGTACTTC.

This clonotype was detected only a few times. The chain links TRBV20-1 to TRBJ2-6; D is ambiguous. Trimming removed 1 base from V and 1 base from J, with 8 bases in between. Germline-derived CDR1 and CDR2 are DFQATT and SNEGSKA (reference sequence). The CDR3 is 15 amino acids. CDR3 sequence (DNA): TGCAGTGCTAGAGCTGAAGCTTCTGGGGCCAACGTCCTGACTTTC. It yields the protein CSARAEASGANVLTF.

CDR3: CAIKQGATYEQYF. The CDR3 DNA follows: TGTGCCATCAAACAGGGAGCCACCTACGAGCAGTACTTC. The rearrangement uses TRBV10-3 and TRBJ2-7; the D gene is possibly TRBD1 (6 bases). The CDR3 runs to 13 residues. Germline loops: CDR1 ENHRY, CDR2 SYGVKD. V was trimmed by 7 bases and J by 2 bases, leaving 12 bases between them.

CDR3 in amino acids: CSARGTSVSQYF. CDR3 bases: TGCAGTGCTAGAGGGACGTCGGTCTCCCAGTACTTC. The chain uses TRBV20-1 and TRBJ2-5; D remains ambiguous. V lost 1 base to trimming and J lost 9 bases, with 12 bases between them. From germline, CDR1 is DFQATT and CDR2 SNEGSKA (reference sequence). The CDR3 runs 12 residues.

The chain has TRBV7-2 and TRBJ2-7; D may be TRBD1 (5 bases). V was shortened by 1 base and J by 4 bases, with 11 bases between the two germline ends. Germline lookup yields CDR1 SGHTA and CDR2 FQGNSA. The CDR3 extends over 14 amino acids. In DNA, the CDR3 is TGTGCCAGCAGCTTAGGAGTCAGGGATTACGAGCAGTACTTC. Translating gives CASSLGVRDYEQYF.

This chain uses TRBV11-2 with TRBJ2-2; possibly TRBD2 for D (7 bases). Germline V CDR1 and CDR2: SGHAT, FQNNGV. The V and J ends lost 4 bases and 7 bases respectively, with 25 bases between them. The CDR3 extends over 18 amino acids. The CDR3 DNA is TGTGCCAGCAGCTCCGGGCCCTCCGGGGGGCCTCTGTTCGGGGAGCTGTTTTTT. This gives the protein CASSSGPSGGPLFGELFF.

This clonotype was picked up a small number of times. This chain uses TRBV10-3 with TRBJ2-5; TRBD1 matches 9 bases. Per the germline V gene, CDR1 is ENHRY and CDR2 is SYGVKD. V trimming: 8 bases; J trimming: 5 bases; junction bases outside the gene matches: 9. The CDR3 spans 14 residues. CDR3 sequence reads: CAIASAGQGETQYF. The CDR3 coding sequence is TGTGCCATCGCCAGTGCGGGACAGGGTGAGACCCAGTACTTC.

This clonotype came up a few times. The gene calls are TRBV19 and TRBJ2-2, with 7 bases matching TRBD2. V trimming: 3 bases; J trimming: 4 bases; junction bases outside the gene matches: 8. Germline V gives CDR1 LNHDA, CDR2 SQIVND (reference sequence). The length of the CDR3 is 16 residues. The CDR3 coding sequence is TGTGCCAGTAGTATTCTGGCGGGAGTTTCCACCGGGGAGCTGTTTTTT. This encodes CASSILAGVSTGELFF.

This clonotype has a handful of counts. The V gene is TRBV20-1, the J gene TRBJ2-5; D is perhaps TRBD2 (6 bases). Trimming removed 5 bases from V and 10 bases from J, with 17 bases in between. The CDR3 length is 12 residues. The V gene's germline CDR1 is DFQATT and CDR2 SNEGSKA (reference sequence). The CDR3 region has the DNA TGCAGTGCTGGTGAAAGATTCGGGGGCCAGTACTTC. Its protein product is CSAGERFGGQYF.

This clonotype was seen a handful of times. The J gene is TRBJ2-7, the V gene TRBV29-1, with 11 bases aligning to TRBD1. CDR1 is SQVTM, CDR2 ANQGSEA, per germline. V shed 6 bases and J 0 bases; nucleotides not matched to a gene: 7. The CDR3 extends over 15 amino acids. The CDR3 is CSVSGTGGSSYEQYF. The CDR3 region has the DNA TGCAGCGTGTCCGGGACAGGGGGTTCCTCCTACGAGCAGTACTTC.

CDR3 residues: CASIGGTPSYEQYF. DNA of the CDR3: TGTGCCAGCATCGGCGGGACACCTTCCTACGAGCAGTACTTC. The rearrangement uses TRBV28 and TRBJ2-7; D tentatively reads TRBD1 or TRBD2 (6 bases each). The V end was cut by 7 bases, the J end by 1 base, with 14 bases between. Germline CDR1 MDHEN, CDR2 SYDVKM. The CDR3 is made up of 14 amino acids.

In its sample, this clonotype was seen a few times. V is TRBV4-2 and J is TRBJ2-7, with a possible D match to TRBD1 (5 bases). Trimming left V 5 bases short and J 3 bases short, with 23 bases between. Germline assignment: CDR1 LGHNA and CDR2 YNFKEQ. The CDR3 consists of 17 residues. This CDR3 is CASSKYLPTQVYYEQYF. The CDR3 region has the DNA TGTGCCAGCAGCAAATACCTACCCACACAGGTATACTACGAGCAGTACTTC.

This clonotype has more than one count but fewer than ten. The chain carries TRBV4-1 and TRBJ2-2; D is undetermined. The CDR3 contains 16 residues. Trimming shortened V by 4 bases and J by 0 bases, and 12 bases separated the two germline ends. Per germline, CDR1 MGHRA and CDR2 YSYEKL. The CDR3 nucleotides read TGCGCCAGCAGCCGGCAATACACGGCGAACACCGGGGAGCTGTTTTTT. The encoded protein is CASSRQYTANTGELFF.

This clonotype was observed at least ten times. The chain links TRBV19 to TRBJ2-2, with TRBD2 matching over 11 bases. The CDR3 totals 16 residues. The germline CDR1 and CDR2 sequences are LNHDA and SQIVND (reference sequence). The J segment lost 7 bases and the V segment lost 5 bases, leaving 9 bases of the junction unmatched. CDR3 sequence: CASSPGTSGQGGELFF. Here the CDR3 DNA reads TGTGCCAGTAGTCCTGGGACTAGCGGTCAGGGCGGGGAGCTGTTTTTT.

This clonotype has only a few counts. The V call is TRBV7-3, the J call TRBJ2-1; no firm D call. Germline CDR1 reads SGHTA; CDR2 reads FQGTGA. Deletions cut 2 bases from V and 7 bases from J, with 12 bases between. This CDR3 is 14 amino acids long. In DNA form, the CDR3 reads TGTGCCAGCAGCTTAGCCCCCTCTACGAATGAGCAGTTCTTC. Translation gives CASSLAPSTNEQFF.

This clonotype was observed a handful of times. This chain links TRBV3-1 with TRBJ2-1; 9 nucleotides align to TRBD2. Germline CDR1 and CDR2: LGHDT and YNNKEL (reference sequence). V was pared by 4 bases and J by 8 bases, with 12 bases of the junction left unmatched. The CDR3 extends over 16 amino acids. The chain's CDR3 is CASSRRLGAGGHEQFF. The CDR3 DNA is TGTGCCAGCAGCCGAAGACTAGGAGCGGGAGGTCATGAGCAGTTCTTC.

The table lists this clonotype with a few counts. The chain has TRBV14 and TRBJ2-2, with D perhaps TRBD2 (5 bases). Trimming shortened V by 8 bases and J by 4 bases, and 11 bases separated the two germline ends. The germline V gene has CDR1 SGHDN and CDR2 FVKESK. The CDR3 is made up of 13 amino acids. CDR3 coding DNA: TGTGCCAGCGTGAGAGGGAGCACCGGGGAGCTGTTTTTT. Translating gives CASVRGSTGELFF.

This clonotype was seen repeatedly, ten times or more. The rearrangement links TRBV7-9 to TRBJ1-6, with 11 bases that match TRBD1. The ends lost 3 bases at V and 10 bases at J; junction bases unmatched: 5. The length of the CDR3 is 15 residues. The germline V gene has CDR1 SEHNR and CDR2 FQNEAQ (reference sequence). CDR3 coding DNA: TGTGCCAGCAGCTTTTGGACAGGGGGCGAGTCACCCCTCCACTTT. It encodes CASSFWTGGESPLHF.

The CDR3 DNA follows: TGTGCCAGCAGCTTGGACCTCAAGAGCGGGTCTCTTAGATATGAGCAGTTCTTC. It encodes CASSLDLKSGSLRYEQFF. The chain uses TRBV13 and TRBJ2-1; weak D call: TRBD2 (6 bases). The V end was cut by 3 bases, the J end by 8 bases, with 26 bases between. Germline CDR1 is PRHDT and CDR2 is FYEKMQ (reference sequence). The CDR3 spans 18 residues. Drawing the rest from reference TRBV13 and TRBJ2-1, the complete variable domain is AAGVIQSPRHLIKEKRETATLKCYPIPRHDTVYWYQQGPGQDPQFLISFYEKMQSDKGSIPDRFSAQQFSDYHSELNMSSLELGDSALYFCASSLDLKSGSLRYEQFFGPGTRLTVL.